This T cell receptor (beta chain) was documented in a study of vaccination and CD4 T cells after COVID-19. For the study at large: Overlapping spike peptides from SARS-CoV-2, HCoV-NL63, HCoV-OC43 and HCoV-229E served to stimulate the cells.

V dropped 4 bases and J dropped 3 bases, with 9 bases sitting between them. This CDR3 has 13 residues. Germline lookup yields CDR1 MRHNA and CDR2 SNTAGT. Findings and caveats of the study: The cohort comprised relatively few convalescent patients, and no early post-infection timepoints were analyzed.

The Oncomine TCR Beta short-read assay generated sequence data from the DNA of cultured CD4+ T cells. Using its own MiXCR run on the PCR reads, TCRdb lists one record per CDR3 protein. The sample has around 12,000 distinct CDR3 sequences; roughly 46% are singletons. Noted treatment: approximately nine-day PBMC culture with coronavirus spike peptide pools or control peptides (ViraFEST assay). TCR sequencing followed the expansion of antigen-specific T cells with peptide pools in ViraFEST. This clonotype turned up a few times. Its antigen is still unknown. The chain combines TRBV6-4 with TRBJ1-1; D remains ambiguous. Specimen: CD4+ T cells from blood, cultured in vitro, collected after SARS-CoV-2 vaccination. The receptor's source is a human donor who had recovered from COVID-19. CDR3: CASSVNRDTEAFF. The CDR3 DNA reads TGTGCCAGCAGTGTTAACCGGGACACTGAAGCTTTCTTT.